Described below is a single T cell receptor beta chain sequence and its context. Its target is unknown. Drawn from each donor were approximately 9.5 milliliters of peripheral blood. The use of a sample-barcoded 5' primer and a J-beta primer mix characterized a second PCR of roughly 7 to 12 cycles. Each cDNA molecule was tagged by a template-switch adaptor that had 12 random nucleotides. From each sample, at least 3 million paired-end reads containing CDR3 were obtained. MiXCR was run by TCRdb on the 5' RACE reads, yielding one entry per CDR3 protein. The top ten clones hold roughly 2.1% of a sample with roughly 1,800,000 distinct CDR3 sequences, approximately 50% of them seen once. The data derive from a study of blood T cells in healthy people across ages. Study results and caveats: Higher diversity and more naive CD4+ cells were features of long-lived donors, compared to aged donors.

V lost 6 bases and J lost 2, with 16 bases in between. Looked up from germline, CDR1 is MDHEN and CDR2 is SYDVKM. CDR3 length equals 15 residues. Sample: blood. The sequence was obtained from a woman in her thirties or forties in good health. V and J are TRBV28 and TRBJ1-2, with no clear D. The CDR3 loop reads CASSPMRGGNYGYTF. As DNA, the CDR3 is TGTGCCAGCAGCCCGATGAGAGGCGGGAACTATGGCTACACCTTC.